What follows are 14 T cell receptor beta chains derived from one specimen sequenced in a study of CD8 T cells in Susac syndrome (dated by TCRdb to about 2019). To prepare the library, the immunoSEQ multiplex PCR assay was applied. RNA was extracted using the RNeasy kit, and about 0.45 to 1 ug of the RNA was reverse transcribed with random hexamers. Starting from the raw public reads, TCRdb applied fastp trimming at Q25, assembled clones with MiXCR and retained in-frame beta chains. Every entry covers one CDR3 protein and lists the most common genes and DNA from its rows. The sample yields under 200,000 distinct CDR3 sequences; approximately 95% were counted once. The ten largest clones add up to 0.15% to 0.2% of the sample. Sequencing was carried out using CD8+ T cells from PBMCs. The receptors stem from a human donor with multiple sclerosis.

This chain uses TRBV29-1 with TRBJ1-2; 7 bases are a match to TRBD1. This CDR3 spans 13 amino acids. CDR1 is SQVTM, CDR2 ANQGSEA, per germline. Trimming removed 7 bases from V and 0 bases from J; junction bases left unmatched: 5. The CDR3 loop reads CSAITGANYGYTF. DNA of the CDR3: TGCAGCGCGATTACAGGGGCTAACTATGGCTACACCTTC.

The genes are TRBV9 and TRBJ2-2, with TRBD1 as a possible D gene (5 bases). The germline CDR1 and CDR2 sequences are SGDLS and YYNGEE. V shed 0 bases and J shed 0 bases, with 12 bases lying between them. This CDR3 has 17 amino acids. The CDR3 DNA follows: TGTGCCAGCAGCGTAGGTTACAGGACCTCGAACACCGGGGAGCTGTTTTTT. Translating it yields CASSVGYRTSNTGELFF. The full variable domain, completed using reference TRBV9 and TRBJ2-2, is DSGVTQTPKHLITATGQRVTLRCSPRSGDLSVYWYQQSLDQGLQFLIQYYNGEERAKGNILERFSAQQFPDLHSELNLSSLELGDSALYFCASSVGYRTSNTGELFFGEGSRLTVL.

J is TRBJ2-1 and V is TRBV12-3 or TRBV12-4, with D perhaps matching TRBD1 (6 bases). The CDR3 extends over 16 amino acids. V shed 8 bases and J shed 2 bases, with 19 bases lying between them. The CDR3 spells CASQKPRDTTYNEQFF. The DNA for the CDR3 is TGTGCCAGCCAGAAACCCAGGGACACCACCTACAATGAGCAGTTCTTC.

This chain uses TRBV7-9 with TRBJ2-2; 7 positions match TRBD1. V lost 8 bases to trimming and J lost 0 bases; unmatched junction nucleotides: 6. Per the germline V gene, CDR1 is SEHNR and CDR2 is FQNEAQ (reference sequence). The CDR3 contains 15 residues. CDR3: CASGLTGANTGELFF. In nucleotides, the CDR3 is TGTGCCAGCGGGTTAACAGGGGCGAACACCGGGGAGCTGTTTTTT.

The genes are TRBV27 and TRBJ2-1; D gene uncertain. Germline V gene data show CDR1 as MNHEY and CDR2 as SMNVEV (reference sequence). The CDR3 spans 13 residues. Trimming cost V 6 bases and J 6 bases, with 12 bases left between them. The CDR3 sequence is CASRFSPVNEQFF. In DNA form, the CDR3 reads TGTGCCAGCAGATTTTCTCCCGTCAATGAGCAGTTCTTC.

The genes are TRBV12-3 or TRBV12-4 and TRBJ1-1; D uncertain. V lost 3 bases and J lost 0, with 14 bases in between. This CDR3 region has 16 residues. CDR3 sequence reads: CASSFGFARLNTEAFF. DNA for the CDR3: TGTGCCAGCAGTTTCGGGTTCGCCAGATTGAACACTGAAGCTTTCTTT.

The chain carries TRBV4-1 and TRBJ2-7; no firm D call. Per germline, CDR1 MGHRA and CDR2 YSYEKL. Trimming pared 1 base from V and 3 bases from J, leaving 10 bases between. The CDR3 totals 14 residues. The CDR3 region is CASSQVGGYYEQYF. The CDR3 nucleotides are TGCGCCAGCAGCCAAGTAGGTGGCTACTACGAGCAGTACTTC.

The table lists this clonotype with a count of one. This chain links TRBV3-1 with TRBJ2-5; D is ambiguous. The germline V and J ends were trimmed by 10 bases and 5 bases, with 20 bases remaining between them. The CDR3 is 14 residues long. Germline loops: CDR1 LGHDT, CDR2 YNNKEL (reference sequence). The CDR3: CAIGRLSPAETQYF. For the CDR3, the DNA is TGTGCCATCGGCCGCCTTTCTCCTGCCGAGACCCAGTACTTC.

The CDR3 is CATHNEQFF. Written as DNA, the CDR3 is TGTGCCACTCACAATGAGCAGTTCTTC. The genes are TRBV9 and TRBJ2-1; no clear D gene. Germline V lookup: CDR1 SGDLS, CDR2 YYNGEE. The CDR3 runs 9 residues. The V end was cut by 9 bases, the J end by 5 bases, with 3 bases between.

J is TRBJ1-1 and V is TRBV27; D unresolved. V was pared by 2 bases and J by 8 bases, with 12 bases between. The CDR3 has 13 amino acids. Germline V lookup: CDR1 MNHEY, CDR2 SMNVEV (reference sequence). The CDR3 loop is CASSLGQRLEAFF. In DNA, the CDR3 is TGTGCCAGCAGTTTAGGGCAGCGTCTCGAAGCTTTCTTT.

The rearrangement links TRBV29-1 to TRBJ1-2, with 7 bases matching TRBD1. The germline V gene encodes CDR1 SQVTM and CDR2 ANQGSEA. J lost 6 bases, V lost 4 bases, and 14 bases had no gene match. CDR3 length: 15 residues. The CDR3 protein is CSVGVFETGIDGYTF. In nucleotides, the CDR3 is TGCAGCGTTGGGGTTTTTGAGACAGGGATAGATGGCTACACCTTC.

This chain joins TRBV5-4 and TRBJ1-2, with D tentatively TRBD1 (5 bases). The CDR3 sequence is 12 residues long. Germline CDR1 is SGHNT and CDR2 is YYREEE (reference sequence). Trimming took 7 bases from V and 7 from J, leaving 14 bases between them. Written as DNA, the CDR3 is TGTGCCAGCGCCGGTGGGGACTTTGGCTACACCTTC. Translated, it gives CASAGGDFGYTF.

The J gene is TRBJ2-4, the V gene TRBV9, with D possibly being TRBD1 or TRBD2 (5 bases each). Germline V gives CDR1 SGDLS, CDR2 YYNGEE. The CDR3 consists of 9 residues. Trimming pared 7 bases from V and 9 bases from J, leaving 5 bases between. This CDR3 is CASGGIQYF. The CDR3 DNA follows: TGTGCCAGCGGGGGCATTCAGTACTTC. The variable domain in full, with the rest retrieved from reference TRBV9 and TRBJ2-4, is DSGVTQTPKHLITATGQRVTLRCSPRSGDLSVYWYQQSLDQGLQFLIQYYNGEERAKGNILERFSAQQFPDLHSELNLSSLELGDSALYFCASGGIQYFGAGTRLSVL.

The J gene is TRBJ2-7, the V gene TRBV30; D remains ambiguous. Germline CDR1 reads GTSNPN; CDR2 reads SVGIG (reference sequence). V lost 2 bases and J lost 4, with 12 bases in between. CDR3 length: 13 residues. The CDR3 DNA follows: TGTGCCTGGAGTTCAGGTAGCTGGTACGAGCAGTACTTC. This translates into CAWSSGSWYEQYF.